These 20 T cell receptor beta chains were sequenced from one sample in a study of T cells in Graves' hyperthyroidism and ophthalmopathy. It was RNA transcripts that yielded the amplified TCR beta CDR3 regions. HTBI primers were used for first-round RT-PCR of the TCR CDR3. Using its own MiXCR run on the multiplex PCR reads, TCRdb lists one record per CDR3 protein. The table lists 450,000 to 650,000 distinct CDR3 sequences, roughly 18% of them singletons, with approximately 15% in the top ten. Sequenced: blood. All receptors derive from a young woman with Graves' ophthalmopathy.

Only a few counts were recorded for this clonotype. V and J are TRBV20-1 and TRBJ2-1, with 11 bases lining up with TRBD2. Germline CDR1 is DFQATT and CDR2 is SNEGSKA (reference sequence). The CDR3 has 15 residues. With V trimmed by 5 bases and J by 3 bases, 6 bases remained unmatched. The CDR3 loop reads CSAYPGLADYNEQFF. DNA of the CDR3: TGCAGTGCTTATCCGGGACTAGCGGACTACAATGAGCAGTTCTTC.

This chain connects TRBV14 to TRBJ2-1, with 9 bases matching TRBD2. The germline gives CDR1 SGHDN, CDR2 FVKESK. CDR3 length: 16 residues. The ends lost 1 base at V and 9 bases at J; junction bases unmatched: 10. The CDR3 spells CASSQVRSAGGLEQFF. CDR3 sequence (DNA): TGTGCCAGCAGCCAAGTAAGATCAGCGGGAGGTCTTGAGCAGTTCTTC.

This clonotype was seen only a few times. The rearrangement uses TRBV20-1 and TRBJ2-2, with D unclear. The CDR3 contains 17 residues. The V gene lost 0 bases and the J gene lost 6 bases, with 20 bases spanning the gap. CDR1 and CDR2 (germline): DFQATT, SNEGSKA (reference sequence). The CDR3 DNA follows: TGCAGTGCTAGAGACCGGGCGACGTCCTGGAGTGCCGGGGAGCTGTTTTTT. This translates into CSARDRATSWSAGELFF.

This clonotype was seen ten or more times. The CDR3 DNA reads as TGTGCCAGCAGTGGGACAGGGGGTCATGAGCAGTTCTTC. This sequence encodes CASSGTGGHEQFF. The chain is built from TRBV27 and TRBJ2-1, with TRBD1 matching 11 bases. The length of the CDR3 is 13 residues. Losses at the gene ends were 5 bases for V and 8 bases for J; bases not matched to a gene: 2. The germline V gene encodes CDR1 MNHEY and CDR2 SMNVEV (reference sequence).

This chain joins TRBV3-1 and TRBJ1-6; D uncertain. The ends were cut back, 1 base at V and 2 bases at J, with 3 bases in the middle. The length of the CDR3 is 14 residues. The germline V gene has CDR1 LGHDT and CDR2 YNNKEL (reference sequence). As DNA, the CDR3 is TGTGCCAGCAGCCAAGTCGCCTATAATTCACCCCTCCACTTT. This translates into CASSQVAYNSPLHF.

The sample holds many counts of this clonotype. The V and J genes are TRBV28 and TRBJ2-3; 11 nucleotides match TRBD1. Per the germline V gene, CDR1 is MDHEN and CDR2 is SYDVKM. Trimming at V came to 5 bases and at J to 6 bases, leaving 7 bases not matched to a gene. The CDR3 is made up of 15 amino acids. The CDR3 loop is CASSLRTGGLDTQYF. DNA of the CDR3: TGTGCCAGCAGTCTCCGGACAGGGGGCCTGGATACGCAGTATTTT.

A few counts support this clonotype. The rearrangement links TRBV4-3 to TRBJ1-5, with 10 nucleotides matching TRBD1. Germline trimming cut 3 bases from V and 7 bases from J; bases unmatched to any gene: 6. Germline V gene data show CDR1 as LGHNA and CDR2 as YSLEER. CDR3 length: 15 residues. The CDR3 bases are TGCGCCAGCAGCCAGGGGACAGGGGCCGGGCAGCCCCAGCATTTT. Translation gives CASSQGTGAGQPQHF.

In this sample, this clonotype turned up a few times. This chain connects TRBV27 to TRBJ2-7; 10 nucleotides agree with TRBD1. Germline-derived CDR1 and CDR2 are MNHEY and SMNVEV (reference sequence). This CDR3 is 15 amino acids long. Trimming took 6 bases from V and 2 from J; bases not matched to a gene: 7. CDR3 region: CASRLRGTGAYEQYF. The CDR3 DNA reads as TGTGCCAGCAGACTCCGCGGGACAGGGGCCTACGAGCAGTACTTC.

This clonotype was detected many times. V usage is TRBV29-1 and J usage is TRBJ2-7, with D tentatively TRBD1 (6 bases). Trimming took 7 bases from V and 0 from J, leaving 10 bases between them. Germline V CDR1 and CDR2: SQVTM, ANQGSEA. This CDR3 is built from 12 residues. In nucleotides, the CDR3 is TGCAGCGCAGGGGACAACTCCTACGAGCAGTACTTC. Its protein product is CSAGDNSYEQYF.

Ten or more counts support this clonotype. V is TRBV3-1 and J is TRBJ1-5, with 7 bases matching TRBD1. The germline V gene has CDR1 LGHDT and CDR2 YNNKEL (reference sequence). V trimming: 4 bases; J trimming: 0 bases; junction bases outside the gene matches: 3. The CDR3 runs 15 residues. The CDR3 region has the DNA TGTGCCAGCAGCCTGGGACAGTATAGCAATCAGCCCCAGCATTTT. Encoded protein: CASSLGQYSNQPQHF.

CDR3 in DNA: TGTGCCAGCAGTAACACCGGGACCTATTACGAGCAGTACTTC. Translating gives CASSNTGTYYEQYF. The chain joins TRBV28 to TRBJ2-7; D is possibly TRBD1 or TRBD2 (5 bases each). The CDR3 sequence is 14 residues long. Germline CDR1 and CDR2: MDHEN and SYDVKM. V was shortened by 5 bases and J by 4 bases, with 15 bases between the two germline ends. The whole variable domain, remainder taken from reference TRBV28 and TRBJ2-7, is DVKVTQSSRYLVKRTGEKVFLECVQDMDHENMFWYRQDPGLGLRLIYFSYDVKMKEKGDIPEGYSVSREKKERFSLILESASTNQTSMYLCASSNTGTYYEQYFGPGTRLTVT.

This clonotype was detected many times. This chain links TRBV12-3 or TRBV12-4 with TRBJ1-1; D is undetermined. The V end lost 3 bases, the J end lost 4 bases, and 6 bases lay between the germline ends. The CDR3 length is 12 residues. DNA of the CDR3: TGTGCCAGCAGTTTCACATCCACTGAAGCTTTCTTT. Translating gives CASSFTSTEAFF.

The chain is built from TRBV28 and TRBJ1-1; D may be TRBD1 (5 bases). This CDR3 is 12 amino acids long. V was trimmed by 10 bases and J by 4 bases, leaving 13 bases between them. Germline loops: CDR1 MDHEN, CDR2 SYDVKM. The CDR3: CAIEGATTEAFF. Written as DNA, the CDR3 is TGTGCCATCGAAGGGGCCACCACTGAAGCTTTCTTT.

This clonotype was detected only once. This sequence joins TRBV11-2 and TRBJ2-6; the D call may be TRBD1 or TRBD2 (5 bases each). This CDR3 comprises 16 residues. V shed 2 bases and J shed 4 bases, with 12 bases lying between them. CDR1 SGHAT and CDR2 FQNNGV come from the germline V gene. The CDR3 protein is CASSLRSGTGANVLTF. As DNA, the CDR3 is TGTGCCAGCAGCTTAAGATCGGGGACCGGGGCCAACGTCCTGACTTTC.

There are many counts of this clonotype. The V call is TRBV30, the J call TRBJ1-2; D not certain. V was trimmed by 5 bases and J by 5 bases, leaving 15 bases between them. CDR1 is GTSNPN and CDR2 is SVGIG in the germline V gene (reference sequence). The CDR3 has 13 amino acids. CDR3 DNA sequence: TGTGCCTGGGTCCCTACCCTGGAGTATGGCTACACCTTC. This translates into CAWVPTLEYGYTF.

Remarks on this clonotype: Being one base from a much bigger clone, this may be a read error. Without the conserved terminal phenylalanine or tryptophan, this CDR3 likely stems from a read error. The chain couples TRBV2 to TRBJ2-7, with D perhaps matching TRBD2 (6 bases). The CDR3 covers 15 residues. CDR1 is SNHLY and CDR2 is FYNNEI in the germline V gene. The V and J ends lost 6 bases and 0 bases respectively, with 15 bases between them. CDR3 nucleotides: TGTGCCAGCAGGAGCGGGCTAGCGAACTCCTACGAGCAGTACCTC. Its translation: CASRSGLANSYEQYL.

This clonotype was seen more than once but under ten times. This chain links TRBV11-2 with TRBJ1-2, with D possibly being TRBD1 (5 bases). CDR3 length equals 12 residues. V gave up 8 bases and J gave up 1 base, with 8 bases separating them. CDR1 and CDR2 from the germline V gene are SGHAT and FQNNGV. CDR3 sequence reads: CASGGDNYGYTF. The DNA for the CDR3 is TGTGCCAGCGGAGGGGATAACTATGGCTACACCTTC. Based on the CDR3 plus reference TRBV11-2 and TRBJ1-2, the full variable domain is EAGVAQSPRYKIIEKRQSVAFWCNPISGHATLYWYQQILGQGPKLLIQFQNNGVVDDSQLPKDRFSAERLKGVDSTLKIQPAKLEDSAVYLCASGGDNYGYTFGSGTRLTVV.

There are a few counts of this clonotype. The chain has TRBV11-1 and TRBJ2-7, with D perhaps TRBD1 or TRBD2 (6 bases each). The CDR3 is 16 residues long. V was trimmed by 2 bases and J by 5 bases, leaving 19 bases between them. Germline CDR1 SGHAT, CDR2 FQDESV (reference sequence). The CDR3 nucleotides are TGTGCCAGCAGCTTAAGGGGGACTGGTCCCAGGGACGAGCAGTACTTC. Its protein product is CASSLRGTGPRDEQYF.

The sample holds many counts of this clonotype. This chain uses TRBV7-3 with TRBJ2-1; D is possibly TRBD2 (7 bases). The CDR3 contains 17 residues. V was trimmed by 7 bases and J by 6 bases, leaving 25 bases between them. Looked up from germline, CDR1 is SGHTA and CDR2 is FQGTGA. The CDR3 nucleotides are TGTGCCAGCACCGAGCCGGGGGGCCTTTTAATTCGCAATGAGCAGTTCTTC. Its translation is CASTEPGGLLIRNEQFF.

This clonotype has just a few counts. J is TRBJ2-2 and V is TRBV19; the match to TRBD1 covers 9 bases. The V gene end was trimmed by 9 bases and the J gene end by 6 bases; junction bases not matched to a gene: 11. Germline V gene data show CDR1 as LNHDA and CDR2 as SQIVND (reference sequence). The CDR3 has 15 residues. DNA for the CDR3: TGTGCCAGCCTTCCGGGACAGGGAGGTCCCGGGGAGCTGTTTTTT. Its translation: CASLPGQGGPGELFF.